This T cell receptor beta chain is drawn from a study of early T cells in non-severe SARS-CoV-2 infection. Study information: Sequencing of unsorted whole blood was done on bulk RNA, leaving chains unpaired. General observations from the study: The study's VDJdb matching favored anti-spike CD8 responses and missed private and CD4 specificities.

The V segment lost 5 bases and the J segment 5 bases; nucleotides outside the gene matches: 5. Germline CDR1 and CDR2: SGHVS and FQNEAQ. This CDR3 spans 14 amino acids. The sample holds many counts of this clonotype. Antigen specificity is unknown. As part of library construction, unique molecular identifiers were attached to individual cDNA molecules. Each CDR3 protein gets one entry after TCRdb re-called the 5' RACE reads with MiXCR. The table lists tens of thousands of distinct CDR3 sequences, 9% to 14% of them singletons. Sequenced material: whole blood. The chain links TRBV7-8 to TRBJ1-1, with 10 positions matching TRBD1. This clonotype was obtained from an adult who was a healthcare worker with PCR-confirmed SARS-CoV-2 infection or an uninfected control (not recorded which). The CDR3: CASSLRDRGTEAFF. CDR3 bases: TGTGCCAGCAGCCTGAGGGACAGGGGAACTGAAGCTTTCTTT.